This T cell receptor beta chain was sequenced during a study of Ad26.COV2.S vaccination and SARS-CoV-2 variants. Study-level findings and limits: The authors reported substantial breadth in spike-specific CD8+ and CD4+ T cell responses after vaccination. Total responses of T cells may have been underestimated by the analyses of TCR breadth and depth.

Treatment reported: about 20 received Ad26.COV2.S at low or high dose, single or two shots; five or six received placebo; per-sample allocation not given. Specimens were obtained on day 63 following the first vaccine or placebo injection. It was Wuhan-strain SARS-CoV-2 spike that the Ad26 vaccine vector expressed. This clone was seen repeatedly, ten times or more. Its cognate antigen is unknown. The CDR3 length is 14 residues. Germline CDR1 reads MNHEY; CDR2 reads SVGAGI. With 6 bases removed from V and 6 bases from J, the gap between germline ends came to 12 bases. The method was immunoSEQ multiplex PCR; TCRdb's version includes in-frame clones alone and lacks a portion of them. Counted here are roughly 700,000 clones, 89% occurring once; the ten biggest clones make up over 1.3%.

The input for sequencing was peripheral blood, taken in a trial of Ad26.COV2.S vaccine versus placebo. This sequence originates from a person between 18 and 59 years old who received the Ad26.COV2.S COVID-19 vaccine or a placebo. The chain joins TRBV6-5 to TRBJ1-6; D remains unclear. For the CDR3, the DNA is TGTGCCAGCAGGCCCGGGGTGACTAATTCACCCCTCCACTTT. This sequence encodes CASRPGVTNSPLHF.